This passage covers 14 T cell receptor beta chains from one sample sequenced in a study of blood T cells in healthy people across ages (dated by TCRdb to about 2015). Libraries came from 5' RACE. Data came from an Illumina HiSeq 2500. A second PCR of about 6 to 11 cycles was run with a J-beta primer mix and a sample-barcoded 5' primer. TCRdb reworked the public reads: Q25 trimming with fastp, MiXCR clone assembly, productive beta chains retained. Here each entry gathers all rows of one CDR3 protein and keeps the most common genes and DNA. Recorded for this sample are almost 550,000 distinct CDR3 sequences; approximately 25% of them occurred a single time. 8.7% of the sample is in the top ten clones. The data also belong to a second study, concerning T cells of mothers and their children.

Sequencing input: blood. The receptors shown here come from a boy younger than 18 in good health.

The rearrangement joins TRBV9 to TRBJ2-5; TRBD2 aligns across 9 bases. Germline CDR1 SGDLS, CDR2 YYNGEE. Trimming cost V 3 bases and J 5 bases; bases outside gene matches: 5. The CDR3 covers 14 residues. The CDR3 loop is CASSGGLAFETQYF. The CDR3 DNA sequence: TGTGCCAGCAGCGGGGGACTAGCATTCGAGACCCAGTACTTC. The full variable domain, in which reference TRBV9 and TRBJ2-5 provide the parts outside the CDR3, is DSGVTQTPKHLITATGQRVTLRCSPRSGDLSVYWYQQSLDQGLQFLIQYYNGEERAKGNILERFSAQQFPDLHSELNLSSLELGDSALYFCASSGGLAFETQYFGPGTRLLVL.

The CDR3 here is CASSLSGQASYEQYF. The CDR3 coding sequence is TGTGCCAGCAGTTTATCAGGCCAGGCTTCCTACGAGCAGTACTTC. The chain recombines TRBV12-3 or TRBV12-4 with TRBJ2-5; D is ambiguous. The J call is in doubt because the DNA end fits TRBJ2-7 better. The CDR3 extends over 15 amino acids.

The chain combines TRBV5-1 with TRBJ1-4; D perhaps matches TRBD1 (5 bases). There are 15 residues in the CDR3. The germline V and J ends were trimmed by 3 bases and 8 bases, with 17 bases remaining between them. Germline V gene lookup returns CDR1 SGHRS and CDR2 YFSETQ. The CDR3 sequence: CASSWDGRKEEKLFF. The CDR3 region has the DNA TGCGCCAGCAGCTGGGACGGACGGAAAGAGGAAAAACTGTTTTTT.

In its sample, this clonotype was seen many times. The chain employs TRBV12-3 or TRBV12-4 and TRBJ1-2, with unresolved D. V was trimmed by 7 bases and J by 2 bases, leaving 11 bases between them. CDR3 size: 13 residues. The CDR3 protein is CASNEGLNYGYTF. In DNA, the CDR3 is TGTGCCAGCAACGAGGGCCTAAACTATGGCTACACCTTC.

The chain links TRBV29-1 to TRBJ2-2; D gene unclear. Trimming took off 1 base at V and 9 bases at J, with 9 bases between the two ends. Germline V CDR1 and CDR2: SQVTM, ANQGSEA. The CDR3 contains 12 residues. Written as DNA, the CDR3 is TGCAGCGTTGAAGGGCCAACTAGGGAGCTGTTTTTT. Translated: CSVEGPTRELFF.

On this clonotype: This clone may be a read error of a much larger clone one base away. The rearrangement uses TRBV28 and TRBJ2-1, with D hard to call. In germline, CDR1 is MDHEN, CDR2 SYDVKM. The CDR3 sequence is 11 residues long. V dropped 6 bases and J dropped 7 bases, with 7 bases sitting between them. The CDR3 sequence: CASRLWNEQFF. The CDR3 DNA reads TGTGCCAGCAGGTTGTGGAATGAGCAGTTCTTC.

The V gene is TRBV7-2, the J gene TRBJ1-5, with D maybe TRBD1 (5 bases). Germline-derived CDR1 and CDR2 are SGHTA and FQGNSA. The V end lost 5 bases, the J end lost 2 bases, and 13 bases lay between the germline ends. The CDR3 loop spans 15 amino acids. The CDR3 loop is CASSQGGVGNQPQHF. The CDR3 nucleotides read TGTGCCAGCAGCCAGGGTGGGGTCGGCAATCAGCCCCAGCATTTT.

This clonotype was recorded a few times. The chain is built from TRBV7-2 and TRBJ1-5; D possibly corresponds to TRBD1 (5 bases). V lost 5 bases to trimming and J lost 4 bases, with 15 bases between them. Germline CDR1 is SGHTA and CDR2 is FQGNSA. The CDR3 consists of 15 residues. The CDR3 loop is CASSALGTPNQPQHF. The CDR3 nucleotides are TGTGCCAGCAGCGCCCTGGGGACTCCAAATCAGCCCCAGCATTTT.

The chain uses TRBV4-3 and TRBJ1-6; a weak D match, TRBD1 (6 bases). The germline V gene has CDR1 LGHNA and CDR2 YSLEER. V was trimmed by 1 base and J by 9 bases, leaving 19 bases between them. The CDR3 totals 17 residues. The CDR3 sequence: CASSQVSGLDRRSPLHF. CDR3 sequence (DNA): TGCGCCAGCAGCCAAGTTTCCGGCCTCGACAGGCGTTCACCCCTCCACTTT.

This clonotype was seen a handful of times. This chain links TRBV9 with TRBJ2-5; 8 bases are shared with TRBD2. This CDR3 is 16 amino acids long. The V segment lost 0 bases and the J segment 4 bases; nucleotides outside the gene matches: 8. Germline lookup yields CDR1 SGDLS and CDR2 YYNGEE. The CDR3 DNA reads TGTGCCAGCAGCGTAGCTACGGGGGGGGCGTCAGAGACCCAGTACTTC. This codes for CASSVATGGASETQYF.

The rearrangement joins TRBV5-1 to TRBJ1-3; TRBD1 aligns across 7 bases. Germline V lookup: CDR1 SGHRS, CDR2 YFSETQ. There are 15 residues in the CDR3. V shed 3 bases and J 0 bases; nucleotides not matched to a gene: 3. CDR3 in amino acids: CASSWDSPSGNTIYF. In DNA form, the CDR3 reads TGCGCCAGCAGCTGGGACAGTCCCTCTGGAAACACCATATATTTT.

The chain joins TRBV20-1 to TRBJ1-4; weak D call: TRBD1 (5 bases). Trimming took off 3 bases at V and 7 bases at J, with 15 bases between the two ends. The V gene's germline CDR1 is DFQATT and CDR2 SNEGSKA (reference sequence). The CDR3 totals 14 residues. CDR3 region: CSASGAETAEKLFF. Written as DNA, the CDR3 is TGCAGTGCTAGCGGGGCAGAAACAGCTGAAAAACTGTTTTTT.

This clonotype was counted only a few times. V is TRBV3-1 and J is TRBJ2-5; a weak D match, TRBD2 (6 bases). Trimming removed 0 bases from V and 11 bases from J, with 22 bases in between. The CDR3 extends over 16 amino acids. The germline V gene encodes CDR1 LGHDT and CDR2 YNNKEL (reference sequence). The CDR3 here is CASSQDLGRIAAEQYF. Written as DNA, the CDR3 is TGTGCCAGCAGCCAAGATCTTGGGAGGATAGCTGCGGAGCAGTACTTC.

Comment on this clonotype: Germline is not matched at one junction end, which may reflect a read error. This sequence joins TRBV27 and TRBJ2-2, with D perhaps TRBD2 (5 bases). CDR1 MNHEY and CDR2 SMNVEV come from the germline V gene (reference sequence). This CDR3 has 16 amino acids. CDR3 nucleotide sequence: TGTGTCAGCAGTTTATCCCCCTTTCGCGGGACCGGGGAGCTGTTTTTT. Protein product: CVSSLSPFRGTGELFF.